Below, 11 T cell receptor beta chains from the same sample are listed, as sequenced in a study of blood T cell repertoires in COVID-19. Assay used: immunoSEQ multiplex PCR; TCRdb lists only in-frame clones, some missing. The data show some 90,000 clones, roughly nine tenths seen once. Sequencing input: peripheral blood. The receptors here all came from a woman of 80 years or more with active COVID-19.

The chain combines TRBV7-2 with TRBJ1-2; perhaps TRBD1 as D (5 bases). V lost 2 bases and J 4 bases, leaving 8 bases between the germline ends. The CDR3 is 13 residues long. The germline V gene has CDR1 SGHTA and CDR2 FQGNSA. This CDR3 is CASSLWGGYGYTF. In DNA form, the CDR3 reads TGTGCCAGCAGCTTATGGGGGGGCTATGGCTACACCTTC.

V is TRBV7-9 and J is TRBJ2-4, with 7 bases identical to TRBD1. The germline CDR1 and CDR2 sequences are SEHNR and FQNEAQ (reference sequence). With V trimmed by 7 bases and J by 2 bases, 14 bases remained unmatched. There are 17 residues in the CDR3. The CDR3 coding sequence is TGTGCCAGCACCCGTGAGTTGAAGGGGGCGTCCAAAAACATTCAGTACTTC. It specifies CASTRELKGASKNIQYF.

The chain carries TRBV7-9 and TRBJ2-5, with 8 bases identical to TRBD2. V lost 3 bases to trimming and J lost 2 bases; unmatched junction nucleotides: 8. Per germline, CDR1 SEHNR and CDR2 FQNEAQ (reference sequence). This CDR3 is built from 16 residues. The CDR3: CASSFPSPGGQETQYF. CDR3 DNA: TGTGCCAGCAGCTTCCCCTCTCCGGGAGGGCAAGAGACCCAGTACTTC.

The CDR3 protein is CASSLRGPQPQHF. CDR3 DNA sequence: TGTGCCAGCAGCTTGCGGGGTCCCCAGCCCCAGCATTTT. V and J are TRBV5-8 and TRBJ1-5; D call uncertain. CDR1 and CDR2 (germline): SGHTS, YDEGEE. Trimming cost V 1 base and J 7 bases, with 9 bases left between them. The CDR3 has 13 amino acids.

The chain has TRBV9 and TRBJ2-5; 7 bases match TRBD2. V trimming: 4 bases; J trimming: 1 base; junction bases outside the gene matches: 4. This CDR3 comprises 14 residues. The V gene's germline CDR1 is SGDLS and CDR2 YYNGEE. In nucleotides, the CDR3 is TGTGCCAGCAGCCCCCCGGGAGGCCAAGAGACCCAGTACTTC. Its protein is CASSPPGGQETQYF. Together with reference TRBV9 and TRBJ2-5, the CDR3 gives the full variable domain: DSGVTQTPKHLITATGQRVTLRCSPRSGDLSVYWYQQSLDQGLQFLIQYYNGEERAKGNILERFSAQQFPDLHSELNLSSLELGDSALYFCASSPPGGQETQYFGPGTRLLVL.

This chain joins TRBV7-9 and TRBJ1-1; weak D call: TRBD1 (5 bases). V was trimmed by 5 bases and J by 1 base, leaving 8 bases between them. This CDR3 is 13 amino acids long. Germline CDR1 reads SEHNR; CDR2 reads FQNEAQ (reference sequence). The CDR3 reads CASSRGENTEAFF. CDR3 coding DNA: TGTGCCAGCAGCCGGGGGGAGAACACTGAAGCTTTCTTT.

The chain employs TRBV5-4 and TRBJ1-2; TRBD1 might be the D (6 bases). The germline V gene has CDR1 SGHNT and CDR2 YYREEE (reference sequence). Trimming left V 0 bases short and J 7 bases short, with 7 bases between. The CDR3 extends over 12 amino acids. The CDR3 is CASSLVQGGYTF. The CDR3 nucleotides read TGTGCCAGCAGCTTGGTACAGGGTGGCTACACCTTC.

The CDR3 spells CASSQDKGRRTGELFF. As DNA, the CDR3 is TGCGCCAGCAGCCAAGATAAAGGGAGGAGAACCGGGGAGCTGTTTTTT. The rearrangement uses TRBV4-3 and TRBJ2-2; possibly TRBD2 for D (6 bases). The germline gives CDR1 LGHNA, CDR2 YSLEER. The V gene lost 0 bases and the J gene lost 5 bases, with 13 bases spanning the gap. The CDR3 totals 16 residues.

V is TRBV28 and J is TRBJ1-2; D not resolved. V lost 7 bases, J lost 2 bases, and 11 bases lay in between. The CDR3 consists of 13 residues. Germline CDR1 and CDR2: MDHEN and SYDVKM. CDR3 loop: CASKSYRNYGYTF. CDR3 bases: TGTGCCAGCAAGAGTTACAGAAACTATGGCTACACCTTC.

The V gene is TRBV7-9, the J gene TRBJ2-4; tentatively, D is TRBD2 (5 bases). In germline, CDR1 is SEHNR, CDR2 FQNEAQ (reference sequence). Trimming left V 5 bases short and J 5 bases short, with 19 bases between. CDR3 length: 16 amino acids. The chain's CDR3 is CASSPGGLAAENIQYF. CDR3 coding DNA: TGTGCCAGCAGCCCAGGAGGCCTGGCGGCGGAAAACATTCAGTACTTC. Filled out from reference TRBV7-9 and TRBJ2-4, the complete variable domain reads DTGVSQNPRHKITKRGQNVTFRCDPISEHNRLYWYRQTLGQGPEFLTYFQNEAQLEKSRLLSDRFSAERPKGSFSTLEIQRTEQGDSAMYLCASSPGGLAAENIQYFGAGTRLSVL.

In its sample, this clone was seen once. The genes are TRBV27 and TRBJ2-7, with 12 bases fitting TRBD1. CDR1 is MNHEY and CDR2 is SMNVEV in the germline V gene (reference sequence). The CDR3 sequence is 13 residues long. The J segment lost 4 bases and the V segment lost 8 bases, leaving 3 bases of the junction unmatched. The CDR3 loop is CASGGQGAYEQYF. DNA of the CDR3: TGTGCCAGCGGGGGACAGGGGGCGTACGAGCAGTACTTC.